The rows below give T cell receptor beta chains drawn from one sample of a study of blood T cells in healthy people across ages. Each CDR3 protein gets one entry after TCRdb re-called the 5' RACE reads with MiXCR. The sample includes around 1.5 million distinct CDR3 sequences, roughly 59% of them seen just once. The sample was blood. The source of these receptors is a man in his late teens or twenties in good health. Each CDR3 is given with its conserved first and last residue. Each record gives: clone size, V gene, D gene, J gene, CDR3 DNA, CDR3 protein. D genes are given only for firm matches. Expanded clones get a size class; other rows say once, few or many, or leave the size out.

clone size: .
V gene: TRBV28
D gene: .
J gene: TRBJ2-7
CDR3 DNA: TGTGCCAGCAGTTCCCCCAAACAGGGTGTAGCCTACGAGCAGTACTTC
CDR3 protein: CASSSPKQGVAYEQYF

clone size: .
V gene: TRBV7-2
D gene: TRBD2
J gene: TRBJ2-1
CDR3 DNA: TGTGCCAGCAGCTCACTAGCGGTGGGTGGCAATGAGCAGTTCTTC
CDR3 protein: CASSSLAVGGNEQFF

clone size: .
V gene: TRBV2
D gene: TRBD2
J gene: TRBJ2-1
CDR3 DNA: TGTGCCAGCAGGAGACTAGCGGGAGGTGATGAGCAGTTCTTC
CDR3 protein: CASRRLAGGDEQFF

clone size: few
V gene: TRBV29-1
D gene: TRBD2
J gene: TRBJ2-5
CDR3 DNA: TGCAGCTCAAAGGCCGGGGGGGCTGTGGAGACCCAGTACTTC
CDR3 protein: CSSKAGGAVETQYF

clone size: .
V gene: TRBV3-1
D gene: .
J gene: TRBJ2-7
CDR3 DNA: TGTGCCACCTCCAACGTCCGGGGGTCCTACGAGCAGTACTTC
CDR3 protein: CATSNVRGSYEQYF

clone size: .
V gene: TRBV4-3
D gene: .
J gene: TRBJ1-3
CDR3 DNA: TGCGCCAGCAGCCAAGATCAGGACGCATGGAACACCATATATTTT
CDR3 protein: CASSQDQDAWNTIYF

clone size: .
V gene: TRBV7-2
D gene: .
J gene: TRBJ2-7
CDR3 DNA: TGTGCCAGCAGCTCTCGCACGTTCTACGAGCAGTACTTC
CDR3 protein: CASSSRTFYEQYF

clone size: .
V gene: TRBV12-3/TRBV12-4
D gene: .
J gene: TRBJ2-7
CDR3 DNA: TGTGCCAGCAGTTTAGGGCAGAACAATGAGCAGTACTTC
CDR3 protein: CASSLGQNNEQYF

clone size: .
V gene: TRBV15
D gene: .
J gene: TRBJ2-7
CDR3 DNA: TGTGCCACCAGCAAAGATTGGGGGTCTCGACTTAGCTCCTACGAGCAGTACTTC
CDR3 protein: CATSKDWGSRLSSYEQYF

clone size: .
V gene: TRBV6-2/TRBV6-3
D gene: TRBD2
J gene: TRBJ2-3
CDR3 DNA: TGTGCCAGCAGTGACCTAGCGGGGGGCGGAACGCAGTATTTT
CDR3 protein: CASSDLAGGGTQYF

clone size: once
V gene: TRBV6-5
D gene: TRBD1
J gene: TRBJ2-4
CDR3 DNA: TGTGCCAGCAGTTACTCGATAGGACAGGGAAAAAACATTCAGTACTTC
CDR3 protein: CASSYSIGQGKNIQYF

clone size: .
V gene: TRBV5-1
D gene: TRBD1
J gene: TRBJ2-7
CDR3 DNA: TGCGCCAGCAGCCCGGGACAGGGGGGGAGAACCTCCTACGAGCAGTACTTC
CDR3 protein: CASSPGQGGRTSYEQYF

clone size: .
V gene: TRBV7-9
D gene: TRBD1
J gene: TRBJ1-2
CDR3 DNA: TGTGCCAGCAGGCCTGACAGGGAGGTGGGCTACACCTTC
CDR3 protein: CASRPDREVGYTF

clone size: .
V gene: TRBV10-2
D gene: .
J gene: TRBJ2-7
CDR3 DNA: TGCGCCAGCAGCGGGAGCCTCACCTACGAGCAGTACTTC
CDR3 protein: CASSGSLTYEQYF

clone size: .
V gene: TRBV12-3/TRBV12-4
D gene: TRBD1
J gene: TRBJ2-5
CDR3 DNA: TGTGCCAGCAGCCGATCCGGGACAGGGGGAAGAGAGACCCAGTACTTC
CDR3 protein: CASSRSGTGGRETQYF

clone size: .
V gene: TRBV3-1
D gene: .
J gene: TRBJ2-5
CDR3 DNA: TGTGCCAGCAGCCCGCTTTCTAGAGCGCGGCAAGAGACCCAGTACTTC
CDR3 protein: CASSPLSRARQETQYF

clone size: .
V gene: TRBV7-9
D gene: TRBD1
J gene: TRBJ1-2
CDR3 DNA: TGTGCCAGCAGCTTAGCCACAGGGGGCCTCTATGGCTACACCTTC
CDR3 protein: CASSLATGGLYGYTF

clone size: few
V gene: TRBV7-2
D gene: .
J gene: TRBJ2-7
CDR3 DNA: TGTGCCAGCAGCTTAGCGTCCCCCCCACAATACGAGCAGTACTTC
CDR3 protein: CASSLASPPQYEQYF

clone size: few
V gene: TRBV20-1
D gene: TRBD2
J gene: TRBJ2-1
CDR3 DNA: TGCAGTGCTAGAGGTACGCCGGGACTAGCGGACGTCTCCTACAATGAGCAGTTCTTC
CDR3 protein: CSARGTPGLADVSYNEQFF

clone size: .
V gene: TRBV5-6
D gene: .
J gene: TRBJ1-2
CDR3 DNA: TGTGCCAGCAGCTTGACCGGGTTCGTGGGTGGCTACACCTTC
CDR3 protein: CASSLTGFVGGYTF

clone size: few
V gene: TRBV4-3
D gene: TRBD1
J gene: TRBJ1-1
CDR3 DNA: TGCGCCAGCAGCCCCTGGGGACAGATAATGAACACTGAAGCTTTCTTT
CDR3 protein: CASSPWGQIMNTEAFF

clone size: few
V gene: TRBV7-9
D gene: .
J gene: TRBJ1-2
CDR3 DNA: TGTGCCAGCAGCTTACCCGGATCTGGCTACACCTTC
CDR3 protein: CASSLPGSGYTF

clone size: few
V gene: TRBV3-1
D gene: .
J gene: TRBJ2-7
CDR3 DNA: TGTGCCAGCAGCCAAGGAGCCGGGACGAGTCGCGAGCAGTACTTC
CDR3 protein: CASSQGAGTSREQYF